The 3 T cell receptor beta chains in this list originate from one sample, sequenced in a study of CD8 T cells in Susac syndrome. An amount of RNA that ranged from roughly 0.45 to 1 ug was reverse transcribed with random hexamers. TCRdb reprocessed the immunoSEQ multiplex PCR reads via MiXCR and lists one record per CDR3 protein. The sample has some 100,000 distinct CDR3 sequences, roughly 97% seen once. The sequenced sample consisted of CD4+ T cells from PBMCs. The receptors derive from a human donor in good health.

The table lists this clonotype with a few counts. The CDR3 loop is CASSLARETQYF. The CDR3 DNA sequence: TGTGCCAGCTCACTCGCCCGAGAGACCCAGTACTTC. The V call is TRBV18, the J call TRBJ2-5; D is undetermined. This CDR3 has 12 amino acids. Germline CDR1 reads KGHSH; CDR2 reads LQKENI. V lost 4 bases to trimming and J lost 4 bases, with 7 bases between them.

The chain is built from TRBV10-3 and TRBJ2-7; D uncertain. CDR3 size: 15 residues. The germline CDR1 and CDR2 sequences are ENHRY and SYGVKD. V lost 3 bases, J lost 0 bases, and 12 bases lay in between. CDR3 DNA: TGTGCCATCAGTGAAGACGGAAAGAGCTCCTACGAGCAGTACTTC. Amino acids: CAISEDGKSSYEQYF.

This clonotype was recorded only once. V gene TRBV4-3 combines with J gene TRBJ1-1; D possibly corresponds to TRBD1 (5 bases). Trimming shortened V by 6 bases and J by 2 bases, and 16 bases separated the two germline ends. This CDR3 has 15 amino acids. Germline CDR1 LGHNA, CDR2 YSLEER. The CDR3 loop is CASSLDRRDNTEAFF. The CDR3 DNA reads TGCGCCAGCAGTCTTGACAGACGAGACAACACTGAAGCTTTCTTT.